This TCR beta chain is drawn from a study of T cell responses to AZD1222 COVID-19 vaccine. Sequencing was performed with immunoSEQ multiplex PCR; in TCRdb, only in-frame clones are kept and a portion is missing. The sample holds 150,000 or so clones, around nine tenths seen once. Study-wide results and caveats: Most donors were white British, females outnumbered males, and clonal diversity was possibly underestimated. Spike-wide coverage was observed for vaccine-associated CD4 TCRs, with dominant responses at 160-218 and 743-854. After the peak T cell response, and only then, were repertoires sampled.

The germline gives CDR1 SGDLS, CDR2 YYNGEE. V dropped 2 bases and J dropped 9; count of bases not matched to a gene: 4. This CDR3 is 14 amino acids long. With regard to this clone: Its target is not known.

The sequence derives from an adult in good health. The sequencing here drew on peripheral blood, taken on day 0 of AZD1222 vaccination. The V call is TRBV9, the J call TRBJ2-1; 11 nucleotides line up with TRBD2. This CDR3 is CASSVGTSGGEQFF. CDR3 sequence (DNA): TGTGCCAGCAGCGTCGGGACTAGCGGTGGTGAGCAGTTCTTC. The whole variable domain, remainder taken from reference TRBV9 and TRBJ2-1, is DSGVTQTPKHLITATGQRVTLRCSPRSGDLSVYWYQQSLDQGLQFLIQYYNGEERAKGNILERFSAQQFPDLHSELNLSSLELGDSALYFCASSVGTSGGEQFFGPGTRLTVL.